These 9 T cell receptor beta chains share one sample of origin, sequenced in a study of blood T cell repertoires in COVID-19 (dated by TCRdb to the early 2020s). To prepare the library, the immunoSEQ multiplex PCR assay was applied. Imported from immuneACCESS, the table was reduced by TCRdb to in-frame sequences with V and J called. These copies leave out some clones; in studies compared against another copy, an unresolved V gene accounts for under half, and the cause of the remainder is not known. The sample yields about 230,000 clones; about 85% were counted once. Of the sample, about 0.93% is held by the ten largest clones. Material for sequencing was peripheral blood. All receptors derive from a man aged 40-49 years with acute or convalescent COVID-19.

The chain uses TRBV2 and TRBJ2-6; D is possibly TRBD1 (5 bases). CDR1 and CDR2 from the germline V gene are SNHLY and FYNNEI. This CDR3 is built from 17 residues. The V end was cut by 7 bases, the J end by 0 bases, with 16 bases between. The DNA of the CDR3 is TGTGCCAGCATTATAAAGGGGCCATACTCTGGGGCCAACGTCCTGACTTTC. It yields the protein CASIIKGPYSGANVLTF.

The chain uses TRBV4-1 and TRBJ1-4, with 10 bases fitting TRBD1. After removal of 6 bases from V and 2 bases from J, the junction contained 3 bases not matched to a gene. The CDR3 totals 15 residues. Germline loops: CDR1 MGHRA, CDR2 YSYEKL. CDR3 coding DNA: TGCGCCAGCAGGCGACAGGGGGCTACTAATGAAAAACTGTTTTTT. Amino acid sequence: CASRRQGATNEKLFF.

CDR3 nucleotides: TGCGCCAGCAGCCTTAGAGGGCTGAACACCGGGGAGCTGTTTTTT. Translating gives CASSLRGLNTGELFF. The chain links TRBV5-1 to TRBJ2-2, with D maybe TRBD2 (5 bases). Germline V gives CDR1 SGHRS, CDR2 YFSETQ. The CDR3 covers 15 residues. V was pared by 4 bases and J by 1 base, with 11 bases between.

The V call is TRBV7-2, the J call TRBJ1-1, with D possibly TRBD1 on 5 matching bases. Germline CDR1 is SGHTA and CDR2 is FQGNSA. V was trimmed by 5 bases and J by 2 bases, leaving 9 bases between them. The CDR3 is 13 amino acids. The CDR3 DNA reads as TGTGCCAGCAGCCGACAGTCTAACACTGAAGCTTTCTTT. The encoded protein is CASSRQSNTEAFF.

The J gene is TRBJ2-1, the V gene TRBV7-2, with D maybe TRBD2 (6 bases). Germline V gene sequence: CDR1 SGHTA, CDR2 FQGNSA. The CDR3 runs to 15 residues. V was shortened by 5 bases and J by 11 bases, with 22 bases between the two germline ends. The CDR3 spells CASSPEGSGPSKQFF. The CDR3 DNA reads as TGTGCCAGCAGCCCCGAGGGTAGCGGCCCCAGCAAGCAGTTCTTC.

The genes are TRBV5-8 and TRBJ1-1, with D possibly TRBD1 on 5 matching bases. Germline V lookup: CDR1 SGHTS, CDR2 YDEGEE. Deletions cut 7 bases from V and 4 bases from J, with 20 bases between. CDR3 length equals 15 residues. The CDR3, as DNA: TGTGCCAGCTCGAAAGGACACGTCACGAGCACTGAAGCTTTCTTT. Protein: CASSKGHVTSTEAFF.

This CDR3 is CASSEGTGAYNEQFF. The CDR3 region has the DNA TGCGCCAGCAGTGAGGGAACGGGGGCCTACAATGAGCAGTTCTTC. The chain couples TRBV10-1 to TRBJ2-1; a weak D match, TRBD2 (6 bases). The V end lost 2 bases, the J end lost 2 bases, and 10 bases lay between the germline ends. This CDR3 contains 15 residues. The V gene's germline CDR1 is WNHNN and CDR2 SYGVQD (reference sequence).

In regard to this clone: Other nucleotide sequences from this sample produce the same CDR3. The V call is TRBV7-2, the J call TRBJ2-7; D is perhaps TRBD2 (6 bases). There are 14 residues in the CDR3. Germline V gives CDR1 SGHTA, CDR2 FQGNSA. Trimming pared 1 base from V and 1 base from J, leaving 8 bases between. The CDR3 loop is CASSLGRGSYEQYF. The CDR3 region has the DNA TGTGCCAGCAGCTTAGGGAGGGGTTCCTACGAGCAGTACTTC.

V usage is TRBV15 and J usage is TRBJ1-2, with D maybe TRBD1 (6 bases). Germline CDR1 and CDR2: LNHNV and YYDKDF (reference sequence). V gave up 0 bases and J gave up 7 bases, with 12 bases separating them. The CDR3 length is 14 residues. CDR3 residues: CATSRDRTAVGYTF. CDR3 sequence (DNA): TGTGCCACCAGCAGAGATCGGACAGCGGTTGGCTACACCTTC.